This T cell receptor (beta chain) was retrieved from a study of cytomegalovirus exposure and HLA in healthy donors. Findings and limits, study-wide: Links to common viral pathogens appeared, in a later analysis, for several of the most significant clusters. Most subjects had HLA-A and HLA-B alleles reportedly predicted accurately by TCR beta sequences.

Concerning this clone itself: The antigen is not known.

The primer mix had 60 Vbeta and 13 Jbeta primers. The protocol was immunoSEQ multiplex PCR, while the TCRdb copy is restricted to in-frame clones and leaves out a portion. The table includes under 110,000 clones, around 82% detected once. Healthy bone marrow donors formed the donor group. With V trimmed by 4 bases and J by 3 bases, 9 bases remained unmatched. Germline-derived CDR1 and CDR2 are SGHVS and FNYEAQ. The CDR3 contains 15 residues. The clonotype comes from a man in his fifties in good health and CMV-seronegative. J is TRBJ2-7 and V is TRBV7-6, with TRBD1 matching over 7 bases. The sequenced sample consisted of PBMCs. The CDR3 loop reads CASSSPGTEYYEQYF. Here the CDR3 DNA reads TGTGCCAGCAGCTCCCCCGGGACAGAATACTACGAGCAGTACTTC.